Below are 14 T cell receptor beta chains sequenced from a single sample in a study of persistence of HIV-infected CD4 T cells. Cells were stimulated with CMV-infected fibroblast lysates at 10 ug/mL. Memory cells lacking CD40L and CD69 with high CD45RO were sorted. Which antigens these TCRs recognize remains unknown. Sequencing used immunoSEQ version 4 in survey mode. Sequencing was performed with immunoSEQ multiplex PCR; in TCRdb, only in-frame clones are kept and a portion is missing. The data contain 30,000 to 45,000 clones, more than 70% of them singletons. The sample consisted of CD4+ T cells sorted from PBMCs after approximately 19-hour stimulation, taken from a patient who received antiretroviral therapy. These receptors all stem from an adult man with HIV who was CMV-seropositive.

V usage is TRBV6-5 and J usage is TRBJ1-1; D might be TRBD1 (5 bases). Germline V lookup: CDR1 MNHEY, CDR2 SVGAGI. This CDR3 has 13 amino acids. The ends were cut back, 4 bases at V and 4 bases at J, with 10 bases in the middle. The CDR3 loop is CASSSHGGTEAFF. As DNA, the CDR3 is TGTGCCAGCAGTTCACACGGGGGCACTGAAGCTTTCTTT.

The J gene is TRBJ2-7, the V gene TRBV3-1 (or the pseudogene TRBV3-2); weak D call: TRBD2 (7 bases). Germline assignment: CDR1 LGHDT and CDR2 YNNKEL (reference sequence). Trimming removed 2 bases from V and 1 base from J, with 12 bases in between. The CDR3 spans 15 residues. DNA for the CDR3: TGTGCCAGCAGCCAATATGCGGGGGCTTCCTACGAGCAGTACTTC. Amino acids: CASSQYAGASYEQYF.

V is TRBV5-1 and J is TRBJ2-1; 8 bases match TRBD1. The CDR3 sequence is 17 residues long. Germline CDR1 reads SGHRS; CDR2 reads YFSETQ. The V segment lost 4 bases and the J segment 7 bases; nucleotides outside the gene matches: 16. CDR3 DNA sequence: TGCGCCAGCAGCGCTTACACAGGGGGAGTTGTTGGGAATGAGCAGTTCTTC. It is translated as CASSAYTGGVVGNEQFF.

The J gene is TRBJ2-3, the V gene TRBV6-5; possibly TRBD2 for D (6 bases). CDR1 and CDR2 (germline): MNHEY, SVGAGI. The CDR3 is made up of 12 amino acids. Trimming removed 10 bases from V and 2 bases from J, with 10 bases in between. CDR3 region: CATRRATDTQYF. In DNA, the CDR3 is TGTGCCACGAGGAGGGCCACAGATACGCAGTATTTT.

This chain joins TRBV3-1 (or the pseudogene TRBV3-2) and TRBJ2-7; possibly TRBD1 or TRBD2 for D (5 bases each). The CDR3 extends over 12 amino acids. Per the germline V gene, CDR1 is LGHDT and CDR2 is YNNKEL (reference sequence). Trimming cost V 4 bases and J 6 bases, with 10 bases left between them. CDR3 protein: CASSPQGAEQYF. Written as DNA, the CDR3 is TGTGCCAGCAGCCCTCAGGGAGCCGAGCAGTACTTC.

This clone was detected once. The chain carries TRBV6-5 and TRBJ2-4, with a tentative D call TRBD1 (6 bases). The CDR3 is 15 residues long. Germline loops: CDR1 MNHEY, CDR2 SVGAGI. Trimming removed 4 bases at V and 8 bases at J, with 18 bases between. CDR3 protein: CASSSRTESLDIQYF. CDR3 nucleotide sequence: TGTGCCAGCAGTTCCCGGACAGAGTCCTTGGACATTCAGTACTTC.

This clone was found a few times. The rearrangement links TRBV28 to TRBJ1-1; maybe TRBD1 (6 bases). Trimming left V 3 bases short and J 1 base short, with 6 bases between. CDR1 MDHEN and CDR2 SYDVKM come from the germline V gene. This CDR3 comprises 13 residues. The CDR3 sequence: CASSLGQNTEAFF. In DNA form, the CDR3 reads TGTGCCAGCAGTTTGGGACAGAACACTGAAGCTTTCTTT.

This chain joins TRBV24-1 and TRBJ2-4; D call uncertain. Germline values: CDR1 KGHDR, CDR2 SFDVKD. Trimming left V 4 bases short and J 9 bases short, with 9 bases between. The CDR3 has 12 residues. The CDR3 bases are TGTGCCACCAGTGAAAGGGTAGGCATTCAGTACTTC. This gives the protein CATSERVGIQYF.

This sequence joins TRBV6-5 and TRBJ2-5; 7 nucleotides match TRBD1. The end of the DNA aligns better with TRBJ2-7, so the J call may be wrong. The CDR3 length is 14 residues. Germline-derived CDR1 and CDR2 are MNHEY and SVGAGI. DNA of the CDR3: TGTGCCAGCAGTCCAGGGACAGACCGCTACGAGCAGTACTTC. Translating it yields CASSPGTDRYEQYF.

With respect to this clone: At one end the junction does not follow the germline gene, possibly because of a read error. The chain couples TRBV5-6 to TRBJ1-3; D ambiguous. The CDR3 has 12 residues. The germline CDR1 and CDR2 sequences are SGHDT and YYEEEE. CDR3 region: CASSSRTALILF. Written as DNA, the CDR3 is TGTGCCAGCAGCTCAAGGACGGCCCTCATACTTTTT.

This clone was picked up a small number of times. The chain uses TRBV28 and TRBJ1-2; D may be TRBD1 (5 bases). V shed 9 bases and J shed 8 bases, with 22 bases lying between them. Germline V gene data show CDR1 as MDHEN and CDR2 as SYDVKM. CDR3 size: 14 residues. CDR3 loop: CASYTGAMGWGYTF. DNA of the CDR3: TGTGCCAGTTATACAGGCGCCATGGGATGGGGCTACACCTTC.

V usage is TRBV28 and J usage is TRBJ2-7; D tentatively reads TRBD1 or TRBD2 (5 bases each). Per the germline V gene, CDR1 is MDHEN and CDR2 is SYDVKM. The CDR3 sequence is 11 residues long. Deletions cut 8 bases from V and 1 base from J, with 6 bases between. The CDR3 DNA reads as TGTGCCAGCGGGGGTTCCTACGAGCAGTACTTC. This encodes CASGGSYEQYF.

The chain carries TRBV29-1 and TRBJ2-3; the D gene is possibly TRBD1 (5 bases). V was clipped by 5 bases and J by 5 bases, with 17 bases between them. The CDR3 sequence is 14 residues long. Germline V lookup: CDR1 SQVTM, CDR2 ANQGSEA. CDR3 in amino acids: CSVRTDTSRDTQYF. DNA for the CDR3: TGCAGCGTTCGTACGGACACCTCGCGAGATACGCAGTATTTT.

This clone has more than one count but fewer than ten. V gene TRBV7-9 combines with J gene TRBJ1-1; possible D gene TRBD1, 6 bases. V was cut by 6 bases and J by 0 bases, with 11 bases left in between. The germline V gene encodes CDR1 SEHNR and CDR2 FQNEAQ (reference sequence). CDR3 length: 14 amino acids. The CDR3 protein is CASRRQAMNTEAFF. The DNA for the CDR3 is TGTGCCAGCAGACGACAGGCAATGAACACTGAAGCTTTCTTT.